These T cell receptor beta chains were read from a single sample in a study of CD8 T cells in Susac syndrome. TCRdb analysed the immunoSEQ multiplex PCR reads with MiXCR anew, one entry per CDR3 protein. The sample holds under 55,000 distinct CDR3 sequences, roughly 93% seen once. Sequenced sample: CD8+ T cells from PBMCs. The receptor source for this set is a human donor with multiple sclerosis. CDR3s include the opening cysteine and the closing phenylalanine or tryptophan. The order of the fields is D gene, J gene, V gene, CDR3 DNA, CDR3 protein. A D gene is named only where the DNA matches it firmly.

d_call: TRBD1
j_call: TRBJ1-2
v_call: TRBV29-1
cdr3_nt: TGCAGCGTTGAAGGCTGGGACAGGGGGGACTATGGCTACACCTTC
cdr3_aa: CSVEGWDRGDYGYTF

d_call: .
j_call: TRBJ2-6
v_call: TRBV11-2
cdr3_nt: TGTGCCAGCAGCCGTATATTCTCTGGGGCCAACGTCCTGACTTTC
cdr3_aa: CASSRIFSGANVLTF

d_call: TRBD1
j_call: TRBJ1-2
v_call: TRBV27
cdr3_nt: TGTGCCAGCAGCAGGGGGCTTACCTATGGCTACACCTTC
cdr3_aa: CASSRGLTYGYTF

d_call: TRBD1
j_call: TRBJ1-3
v_call: TRBV2
cdr3_nt: TGTGCCAGCACTTGGGACAGGACCGCCTATTGGGGCTCTGGAAACACCATATATTTT
cdr3_aa: CASTWDRTAYWGSGNTIYF

d_call: TRBD1
j_call: TRBJ2-1
v_call: TRBV24-1
cdr3_nt: TGTGCCACCAGTGATTTGAGGGACAGATACAATGAGCAGTTCTTC
cdr3_aa: CATSDLRDRYNEQFF

d_call: TRBD1
j_call: TRBJ2-7
v_call: TRBV5-6
cdr3_nt: TGTGCCAGCAGCTTAACAGGGGCTACCTACGAGCAGTACTTC
cdr3_aa: CASSLTGATYEQYF

d_call: .
j_call: TRBJ2-3
v_call: TRBV13
cdr3_nt: TGTGCCAGCAGCTCTCCAGAAGGGGGAGATACGCAGTATTTT
cdr3_aa: CASSSPEGGDTQYF

d_call: .
j_call: TRBJ1-6
v_call: TRBV7-8
cdr3_nt: TGTGCCAGCGGGCAGGGCAACATCCTTTCTAATTCACCCCTCCACTTT
cdr3_aa: CASGQGNILSNSPLHF

d_call: .
j_call: TRBJ1-1
v_call: TRBV13
cdr3_nt: TGTGCCAGCAGCTCTGGCACTGAAGCTTTCTTT
cdr3_aa: CASSSGTEAFF

d_call: .
j_call: TRBJ1-1
v_call: TRBV29-1
cdr3_nt: TGCAGCTCAAGCTCGGGGGTGTGGGCCTATGAAGCTTTCTTT
cdr3_aa: CSSSSGVWAYEAFF